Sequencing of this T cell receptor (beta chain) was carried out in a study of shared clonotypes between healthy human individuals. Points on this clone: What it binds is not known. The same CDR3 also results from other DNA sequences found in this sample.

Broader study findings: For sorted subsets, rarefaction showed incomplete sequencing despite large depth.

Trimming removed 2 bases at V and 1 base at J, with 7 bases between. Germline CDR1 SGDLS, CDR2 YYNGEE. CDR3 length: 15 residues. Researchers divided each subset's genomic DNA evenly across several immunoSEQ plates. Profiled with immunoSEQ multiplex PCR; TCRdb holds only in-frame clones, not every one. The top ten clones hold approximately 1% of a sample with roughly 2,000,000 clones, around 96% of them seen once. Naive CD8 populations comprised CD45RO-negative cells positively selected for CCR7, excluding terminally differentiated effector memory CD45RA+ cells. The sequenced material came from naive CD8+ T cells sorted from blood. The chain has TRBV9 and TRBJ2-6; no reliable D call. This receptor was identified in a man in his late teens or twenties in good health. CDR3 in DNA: TGTGCCAGCAGCGTCGGGCAGTCTGGGGCCAACGTCCTGACTTTC. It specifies CASSVGQSGANVLTF.